The 5 T cell receptor beta chains in this list originate from one sample, sequenced in a study of T cells in localized non-small cell lung cancer. Sequenced by immunoSEQ multiplex PCR; TCRdb stores in-frame clones only, minus some. The profile shows over 45,000 clones, approximately 75% of them singletons. The sample in question was peripheral blood, obtained before any cancer treatment. Every receptor here comes from a man aged 35 to 70 with stage I squamous cell lung carcinoma.

On this clone: At one boundary the junction diverges from the germline segment, which might be a read error. The DNA of the CDR3 is TGTGCCGGCTCACCAAGACGATCAGATAGCAATCAGCCCCAGCATTTT. It specifies CAGSPRRSDSNQPQHF. The chain couples TRBV18 to TRBJ1-5; D unclear. The CDR3 totals 16 residues. Looked up from germline, CDR1 is KGHSH and CDR2 is LQKENI.

The gene calls are TRBV4-2 and TRBJ2-7; 13 nucleotides line up with TRBD2. V lost 0 bases, J lost 3 bases, and 23 bases stayed unmatched. There are 23 residues in the CDR3. Germline CDR1 and CDR2: LGHNA and YNFKEQ. CDR3 sequence (DNA): TGTGCCAGCAGCCAAGAGACAGGGGCGGGGGGACTAGCGGGGTCTTTGGGTGTCTACGAGCAGTACTTC. Translating it yields CASSQETGAGGLAGSLGVYEQYF.

In DNA, the CDR3 is TGTGCCAGCAGCTTAGACACGGGTCCTTCTGGAAACACCATATATTTT. It yields the protein CASSLDTGPSGNTIYF. The chain couples TRBV7-9 to TRBJ1-3; D is unclear. Germline V gene sequence: CDR1 SEHNR, CDR2 FQNEAQ (reference sequence). The CDR3 runs 16 residues. Between the trimmed V and J ends, which lost 1 base and 1 base, there was a span of 11 bases.

The V and J genes are TRBV5-6 and TRBJ2-7, with D tentatively TRBD1 (5 bases). This CDR3 has 12 amino acids. V gave up 3 bases and J gave up 4 bases, with 8 bases separating them. The germline CDR1 and CDR2 sequences are SGHDT and YYEEEE. CDR3 protein: CASSSQVYEQYF. CDR3 DNA: TGTGCCAGCAGCTCACAGGTGTACGAGCAGTACTTC.

The genes are TRBV5-1 and TRBJ2-3; a possible D gene is TRBD1 (5 bases). CDR1 and CDR2 from the germline V gene are SGHRS and YFSETQ. This CDR3 has 16 amino acids. V was shortened by 3 bases and J by 4 bases, with 18 bases between the two germline ends. This CDR3 is CASSWGLGSEADTQYF. CDR3 DNA: TGCGCCAGCAGCTGGGGCTTAGGAAGCGAGGCAGATACGCAGTATTTT.